The clone carrying this T cell receptor (beta chain) was detected once. This sample was taken from a study of blood T cell repertoires in COVID-19. Background on the study: Donors in the United States, Italy and Spain gave samples during acute or convalescent COVID-19. T cells, B-cell-depleted T cells, or PBMCs supplied cDNA or gDNA.

The authors' processing: Researchers report that nucleated cell counts were estimated from reference gene primer amplification. TCRdb keeps only in-frame clones here, not all; method: immunoSEQ multiplex PCR. The V and J calls and clone size are taken from that table; D and trimming were inferred from the DNA. The sample has tens of thousands of clones; around 84% are singletons. Deletions cut 6 bases from V and 6 bases from J, with 20 bases between. Germline V CDR1 and CDR2: LNHDA, SQIVND (reference sequence). The CDR3 spans 15 residues. This receptor was obtained from an elderly woman in a cohort sampled during active or convalescent COVID-19. The specimen was peripheral blood. The V gene is TRBV19, the J gene TRBJ1-2; possible D gene TRBD1, 6 bases. The CDR3 sequence is CASRYDRIGYDGYTF. The DNA for the CDR3 is TGTGCCAGTAGGTACGACAGGATTGGATATGATGGCTACACCTTC.